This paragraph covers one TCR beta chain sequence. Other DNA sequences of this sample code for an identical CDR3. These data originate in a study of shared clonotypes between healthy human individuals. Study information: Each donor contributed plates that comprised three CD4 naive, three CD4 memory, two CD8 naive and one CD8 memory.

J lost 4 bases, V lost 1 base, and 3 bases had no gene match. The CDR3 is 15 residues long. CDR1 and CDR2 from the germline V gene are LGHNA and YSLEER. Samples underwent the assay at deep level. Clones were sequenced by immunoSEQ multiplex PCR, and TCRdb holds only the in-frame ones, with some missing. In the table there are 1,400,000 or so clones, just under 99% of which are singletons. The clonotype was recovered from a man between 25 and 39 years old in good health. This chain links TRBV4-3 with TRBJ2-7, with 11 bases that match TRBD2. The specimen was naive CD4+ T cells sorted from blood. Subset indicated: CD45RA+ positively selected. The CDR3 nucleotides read TGCGCCAGCAGCCAAGCCGGGACTAGCGGTTACGAGCAGTACTTC. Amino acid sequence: CASSQAGTSGYEQYF.